This T cell receptor beta chain is from a study of T cell responses to AZD1222 COVID-19 vaccine. Libraries were prepared by immunoSEQ multiplex PCR; TCRdb keeps only in-frame clonotypes and omits some of them. The repertoire includes 160,000 or so clones, more than 85% of them detected once, and around 4.4% sits in the top ten. A note on this clone: Its antigen is undetermined.

Study observations and caveats: AZD1222 recipients seropositive at baseline numbered only six. Donor demographics were predominantly white British with a female majority; clonal diversity may be underestimated.

J was trimmed by 3 bases and V by 4 bases; bases with no gene match: 7. This CDR3 has 16 residues. CDR1 KGHDR and CDR2 SFDVKD come from the germline V gene. The material was peripheral blood, obtained on day 0 of AZD1222 vaccination. V gene TRBV24-1 combines with J gene TRBJ2-1, with 8 bases lining up with TRBD1. The TCR was taken from an adult in good health. In DNA, the CDR3 is TGTGCCACCAGTGACTCTGGACAGGGAATCTACAATGAGCAGTTCTTC. It yields the protein CATSDSGQGIYNEQFF.